The rows below give T cell receptor beta chains drawn from one sample of a study of cytomegalovirus exposure and HLA in healthy donors. Libraries were prepared by immunoSEQ multiplex PCR; TCRdb keeps only in-frame clonotypes and omits some of them. The table has around 230,000 clones, around 76% seen once; the top ten hold approximately 5.7%. Sequenced material: PBMCs. All receptors come from a man aged 40-55 years in good health and CMV-seropositive. Each CDR3 is given with its conserved first and last residue. The order of the fields is V gene, clone size, D gene, J gene, CDR3 length, CDR3 DNA, CDR3 protein. A D gene is named only where the DNA matches it firmly. Clone size is not always given. Where it is, it says once, few, many or a class for expanded clones.

TRBV5-6	NA	NA	TRBJ1-2	11	TGTGCCAGCAGACAGTTCTATGGCTACACCTTC	CASRQFYGYTF
TRBV30	NA	TRBD2	TRBJ2-7	14	TGTGCCGGGACTTTAGCGGGAGGAACCTACGAGCAGTACTTC	CAGTLAGGTYEQYF
TRBV6-1	NA	NA	TRBJ1-2	15	TGTGCCAGCAGTGAAGTAGACAGGATATCATACGGCTACACCTTC	CASSEVDRISYGYTF
TRBV2	NA	TRBD1	TRBJ1-5	16	TGTGCCAGCAGTGACAACGGACAGGGCTTAAGGCAGCCCCAGCATTTT	CASSDNGQGLRQPQHF
TRBV14	NA	NA	TRBJ2-3	13	TGTGCCAGCAGCCAAGATCTGGGAGGAACGCAGTATTTT	CASSQDLGGTQYF
TRBV7-9	once	NA	TRBJ1-3	16	TGTGCCAGCAGCTCAGAGGCAGGGGCGGCTGGAAACACCATATATTTT	CASSSEAGAAGNTIYF
TRBV6-5	NA	TRBD2	TRBJ2-1	15	TGTGCCAGCATCGCGACTAGCGGGAGAATCGATGAGCAGTTCTTC	CASIATSGRIDEQFF
TRBV14	NA	TRBD2	TRBJ2-3	17	TGTGCCAGCAGCTTCGGGGGTAGCGGGAGTGCCTCGGGAACGCAGTATTTT	CASSFGGSGSASGTQYF
TRBV5-6	once	NA	TRBJ2-1	15	TGTGCCAGCAGCTTGTTCCCTAGCTCCTACAATGAGCAGTTCTTC	CASSLFPSSYNEQFF
TRBV6-5	NA	TRBD1	TRBJ2-7	15	TGTGCCAGCAGCCCTATAAGACAGGGGGCCTACGAGCAGTACTTC	CASSPIRQGAYEQYF
TRBV6-1	NA	NA	TRBJ2-1	13	TGTGCCAGCAGGGTGGACAGTCGGTACGAGCAGTTCTTC	CASRVDSRYEQFF
TRBV6-1	few	TRBD1	TRBJ1-4	14	TGTGCCAGCAGCCGGGACAGGGAAGGTGAAAAACTGTTTTTT	CASSRDREGEKLFF
TRBV10-3	few	NA	TRBJ1-1	16	TGTGCCATCAGTGAGTCGTGGACCAGGGGTGCCACTGAAGCTTTCTTT	CAISESWTRGATEAFF
TRBV5-1	NA	NA	TRBJ1-1	13	TGCGCCAGCAGCTTGCAGGCAGGGTCTAAGGCTTTCTTT	CASSLQAGSKAFF
TRBV15	NA	TRBD1	TRBJ1-2	15	TGTGCCACCAGCAGAGTCCAGGGGGCGGCCTATGGCTACACCTTC	CATSRVQGAAYGYTF
TRBV10-2	NA	TRBD1	TRBJ1-1	14	TGCGCCAGCTGCTGGGACAGCATGAACACTGAAGCTTTCTTT	CASCWDSMNTEAFF
TRBV7-2	once	NA	TRBJ2-1	17	TGTGCCAGCAGGGGGCTGGCGGGACGTAGCTCCTACAATGAGCAGTTCTTC	CASRGLAGRSSYNEQFF
TRBV5-1	NA	TRBD1	TRBJ2-2	14	TGCGCCAGCAGCAAGGGACAGGGCACCGGGGAGCTGTTTTTT	CASSKGQGTGELFF
TRBV11-3	NA	TRBD2	TRBJ2-1	16	TGTGCCAGCAGCTTAGTACTAGCGGGCTCCTACAATGAGCAGTTCTTC	CASSLVLAGSYNEQFF